One sample yielded the 25 T cell receptor beta chains listed below, sequenced in a study of blood T cell repertoires in COVID-19. The data were produced by immunoSEQ multiplex PCR, yet TCRdb's version contains in-frame clones alone and is incomplete. The table records some 100,000 clones, just over 85% of them present only once. Sequencing was performed on PBMCs or T cells enriched from blood (not recorded which). The receptors were sampled from a woman between 50 and 59 years old who had recovered from COVID-19.

The CDR3 here is CASSLTGGQGYTF. In DNA form, the CDR3 reads TGTGCCAGCAGCTTGACAGGAGGGCAGGGCTACACCTTC. V gene TRBV5-5 combines with J gene TRBJ1-2, with D perhaps matching TRBD1 (5 bases). Trimming pared 1 base from V and 8 bases from J, leaving 12 bases between. The CDR3 contains 13 residues. CDR1 is SGHKS and CDR2 is YYEKEE in the germline V gene (reference sequence).

This sequence joins TRBV19 and TRBJ2-7; the D is unclear. Germline loops: CDR1 LNHDA, CDR2 SQIVND (reference sequence). The CDR3 length is 13 residues. Trimming left V 1 base short and J 1 base short, with 5 bases between. CDR3 protein: CASSIGHSYEQYF. CDR3 DNA: TGTGCCAGTAGTATAGGTCATTCCTACGAGCAGTACTTC.

The chain carries TRBV28 and TRBJ1-5; 7 bases fit TRBD1. This CDR3 contains 14 residues. V was pared by 5 bases and J by 3 bases, with 4 bases of the junction left unmatched. Germline CDR1 reads MDHEN; CDR2 reads SYDVKM. CDR3 nucleotide sequence: TGTGCCAGCAGTAGACAGGGTTTCAATCAGCCCCAGCATTTT. As protein: CASSRQGFNQPQHF.

The CDR3 DNA reads as TGTGCCAGCTCACCACCTCGGATTAGCGGGGGGCCGACGTACCAAGAGACCCAGTACTTC. This codes for CASSPPRISGGPTYQETQYF. J is TRBJ2-5 and V is TRBV18, with 10 bases aligning to TRBD2. The V segment lost 0 bases and the J segment 0 bases; nucleotides outside the gene matches: 13. Per the germline V gene, CDR1 is KGHSH and CDR2 is LQKENI. The CDR3 extends over 20 amino acids.

The CDR3 spells CASRDRDNTEAFF. For the CDR3, the DNA is TGTGCCAGTAGAGACAGGGATAACACTGAAGCTTTCTTT. This chain joins TRBV19 and TRBJ1-1; 7 positions agree with TRBD1. From germline, CDR1 is LNHDA and CDR2 SQIVND (reference sequence). Trimming cost V 6 bases and J 2 bases; bases outside gene matches: 3. The CDR3 runs to 13 residues.

This clone is a singleton in its sample. J is TRBJ1-4 and V is TRBV28; D is undetermined. CDR1 and CDR2 (germline): MDHEN, SYDVKM. The length of the CDR3 is 14 residues. V was clipped by 6 bases and J by 4 bases, with 12 bases between them. In nucleotides, the CDR3 is TGTGCCAGCAGCCAACTACTATATAATGAAAAACTGTTTTTT. Translated: CASSQLLYNEKLFF.

The table lists this clone with a count of one. This chain links TRBV5-1 with TRBJ2-1; TRBD1 aligns across 12 bases. Unmatched junction bases numbered 5, after V lost 3 bases and J lost 7 bases. Per the germline V gene, CDR1 is SGHRS and CDR2 is YFSETQ. The CDR3 loop spans 15 amino acids. The CDR3, as DNA: TGCGCCAGCAGCTCCGGGACAGGGGGCGTAAATGAGCAGTTCTTC. Encoded protein: CASSSGTGGVNEQFF.

The rearrangement links TRBV7-9 to TRBJ2-4; 9 nucleotides align to TRBD1. Germline CDR1 and CDR2: SEHNR and FQNEAQ (reference sequence). V was clipped by 6 bases and J by 7 bases; unmatched bases: 10. The CDR3 loop spans 15 amino acids. In nucleotides, the CDR3 is TGTGCCAGCAGTCGCAATGGGGACAGGGAGAACATTCAGTACTTC. As protein: CASSRNGDRENIQYF.

The chain recombines TRBV11-3 with TRBJ2-1; TRBD1 matches 7 bases. CDR1 SGHNT and CDR2 YENEEA come from the germline V gene. V lost 6 bases, J lost 0 bases, and 2 bases stayed unmatched. CDR3 size: 14 residues. CDR3 sequence: CASRAGGSYNEQFF. CDR3 nucleotide sequence: TGTGCCAGCAGGGCAGGGGGCTCCTACAATGAGCAGTTCTTC.

This chain uses TRBV19 with TRBJ2-5; 7 bases are shared with TRBD1. Germline CDR1 is LNHDA and CDR2 is SQIVND (reference sequence). The V segment lost 5 bases and the J segment 1 base; nucleotides outside the gene matches: 7. The CDR3 is 15 residues long. The CDR3, as DNA: TGTGCCAGTAGTTCCTGGACAGGTTTCCAAGAGACCCAGTACTTC. Amino acids: CASSSWTGFQETQYF.

This clone was seen only once. V usage is TRBV30 and J usage is TRBJ2-4; 7 bases line up with TRBD2. The germline V gene encodes CDR1 GTSNPN and CDR2 SVGIG (reference sequence). Germline trimming cut 3 bases from V and 0 bases from J; bases unmatched to any gene: 11. This CDR3 comprises 17 residues. In DNA, the CDR3 is TGTGCCTGGAGAGGGCCCTGGGGGGGGTTAGCCAAAAACATTCAGTACTTC. It specifies CAWRGPWGGLAKNIQYF.

This sequence joins TRBV27 and TRBJ2-1; possibly TRBD1 for D (5 bases). Germline V lookup: CDR1 MNHEY, CDR2 SMNVEV (reference sequence). CDR3 length: 14 residues. Trimming shortened V by 5 bases and J by 9 bases, and 17 bases separated the two germline ends. CDR3 in DNA: TGTGCCAGCAGTCCGACAGTACCGGGCCCTGAGCAGTTCTTC. Amino acid sequence: CASSPTVPGPEQFF.

The V call is TRBV18, the J call TRBJ1-1, with D unclear. CDR1 and CDR2 from the germline V gene are KGHSH and LQKENI. Trimming left V 1 base short and J 1 base short, with 4 bases between. The CDR3 length is 13 residues. The DNA of the CDR3 is TGTGCCAGCTCACCACGCGGGAACACTGAAGCTTTCTTT. This encodes CASSPRGNTEAFF.

V is TRBV4-2 and J is TRBJ1-5; D perhaps matches TRBD1 (6 bases). Trimming left V 2 bases short and J 1 base short, with 12 bases between. CDR3 length equals 16 residues. Germline V gene sequence: CDR1 LGHNA, CDR2 YNFKEQ. CDR3 protein: CASSQPDSGSNQPQHF. The DNA for the CDR3 is TGTGCCAGCAGCCAACCGGACAGCGGCAGCAATCAGCCCCAGCATTTT.

The chain joins TRBV24-1 to TRBJ2-5; 8 bases line up with TRBD1. Germline CDR1 is KGHDR and CDR2 is SFDVKD. The CDR3 runs to 13 residues. After removal of 4 bases from V and 5 bases from J, the junction contained 2 bases not matched to a gene. The CDR3, as DNA: TGTGCCACCAGTGACAGGGGGCTGGAGACCCAGTACTTC. Translation gives CATSDRGLETQYF.

The V and J genes are TRBV9 and TRBJ1-2; 8 bases are a match to TRBD1. CDR1 SGDLS and CDR2 YYNGEE come from the germline V gene. Trimming took 6 bases from V and 7 from J; bases not matched to a gene: 8. There are 13 residues in the CDR3. The DNA for the CDR3 is TGTGCCAGCAACAGCCAGGGGGCGGTTGGCTACACCTTC. Translating gives CASNSQGAVGYTF.

The chain links TRBV19 to TRBJ1-5; tentatively, D is TRBD1 (5 bases). The CDR3 sequence is 13 residues long. Germline V lookup: CDR1 LNHDA, CDR2 SQIVND (reference sequence). Trimming removed 6 bases at V and 4 bases at J, with 10 bases between. CDR3 region: CASSQGPNQPQHF. In nucleotides, the CDR3 is TGTGCCAGTAGCCAGGGCCCTAATCAGCCCCAGCATTTT. Full variable domain (missing parts from reference TRBV19 and TRBJ1-5): DGGITQSPKYLFRKEGQNVTLSCEQNLNHDAMYWYRQDPGQGLRLIYYSQIVNDFQKGDIAEGYSVSREKKESFPLTVTSAQKNPTAFYLCASSQGPNQPQHFGDGTRLSIL.

CDR3 in amino acids: CSAQTEYEQYF. The DNA of the CDR3 is TGCAGTGCTCAGACTGAATACGAGCAGTACTTC. The V call is TRBV20-1, the J call TRBJ2-7; D remains ambiguous. The germline gives CDR1 DFQATT, CDR2 SNEGSKA (reference sequence). Trimming removed 5 bases at V and 4 bases at J, with 9 bases between. The CDR3 sequence is 11 residues long.

CDR3: CASSLGTGFYEQYF. The CDR3 DNA sequence: TGTGCCAGCAGCTTAGGGACAGGGTTCTACGAGCAGTACTTC. J is TRBJ2-7 and V is TRBV7-2; 8 positions match TRBD1. This CDR3 is built from 14 residues. CDR1 SGHTA and CDR2 FQGNSA come from the germline V gene. V was pared by 1 base and J by 3 bases, with 2 bases of the junction left unmatched.

The V and J genes are TRBV6-5 and TRBJ2-4; the D gene is possibly TRBD2 (5 bases). The CDR3 extends over 14 amino acids. Germline V lookup: CDR1 MNHEY, CDR2 SVGAGI. The ends were cut back, 6 bases at V and 4 bases at J, with 13 bases in the middle. CDR3 region: CASRSPGTKNIQYF. The CDR3, as DNA: TGTGCCAGCAGAAGCCCGGGAACTAAAAACATTCAGTACTTC.

The chain links TRBV29-1 to TRBJ1-2; unclear D gene. Germline CDR1 and CDR2: SQVTM and ANQGSEA. CDR3 length equals 18 residues. Deletions cut 0 bases from V and 4 bases from J, with 24 bases between. The chain's CDR3 is CSVEDNHELSGFGYGYTF. CDR3 DNA sequence: TGCAGCGTTGAAGATAATCATGAGTTATCAGGCTTCGGCTATGGCTACACCTTC.

CDR3 nucleotide sequence: TGTGCCATCAGTGAGCGGGGGTCCTCGGGGGAGCAGTACTTC. Amino acids: CAISERGSSGEQYF. The gene calls are TRBV10-3 and TRBJ2-7; a possible D gene is TRBD2 (6 bases). The CDR3 has 14 residues. The V gene lost 2 bases and the J gene lost 7 bases, with 15 bases spanning the gap. Per germline, CDR1 ENHRY and CDR2 SYGVKD.

The V and J genes are TRBV30 and TRBJ1-6; TRBD1 might be the D (5 bases). The V and J ends lost 0 bases and 0 bases respectively, with 9 bases between them. This CDR3 comprises 16 residues. Germline V gene data show CDR1 as GTSNPN and CDR2 as SVGIG (reference sequence). The CDR3 loop is CAWSVGGSSYNSPLHF. CDR3 coding DNA: TGTGCCTGGAGTGTTGGGGGGAGCTCCTATAATTCACCCCTCCACTTT.

The V and J genes are TRBV10-3 and TRBJ2-5; D not certain. V was cut by 4 bases and J by 1 base, with 16 bases left in between. Germline V CDR1 and CDR2: ENHRY, SYGVKD. CDR3 length: 16 amino acids. CDR3 sequence reads: CAISAPNTLGQETQYF. CDR3 in DNA: TGTGCCATCAGTGCCCCTAACACGCTAGGCCAAGAGACCCAGTACTTC.

This clone was observed a few times. This chain connects TRBV24-1 to TRBJ1-6; D is possibly TRBD1 (5 bases). V lost 4 bases to trimming and J lost 10 bases, with 10 bases between them. The germline V gene encodes CDR1 KGHDR and CDR2 SFDVKD. The CDR3 has 13 residues. DNA of the CDR3: TGTGCCACCAGTGACCAGGGCGGATCACCCCTCCACTTT. The encoded protein is CATSDQGGSPLHF.